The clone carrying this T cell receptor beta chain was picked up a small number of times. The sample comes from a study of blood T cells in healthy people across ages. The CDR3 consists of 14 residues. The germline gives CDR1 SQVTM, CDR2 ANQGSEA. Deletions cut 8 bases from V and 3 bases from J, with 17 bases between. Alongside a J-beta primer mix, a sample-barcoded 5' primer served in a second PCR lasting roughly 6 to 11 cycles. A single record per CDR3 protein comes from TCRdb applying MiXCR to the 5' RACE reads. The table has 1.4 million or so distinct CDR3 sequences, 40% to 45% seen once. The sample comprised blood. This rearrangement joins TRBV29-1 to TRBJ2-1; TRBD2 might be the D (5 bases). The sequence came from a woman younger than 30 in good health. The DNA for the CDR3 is TGCAGCTTACTCCGCCGGGGAGACTACAATGAGCAGTTCTTC. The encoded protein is CSLLRRGDYNEQFF.